This TCR beta chain was documented in a study of identical twins. Template switching added a universal primer site, and cDNA bore unique molecular identifiers. MiXCR was run by TCRdb on the 5' RACE reads, yielding one entry per CDR3 protein. This table holds approximately 280,000 distinct CDR3 sequences, about 8% found once. This clonotype was observed many times. This CDR3 has 17 residues. V shed 4 bases and J 0 bases; nucleotides not matched to a gene: 6. This sample also appeared in a second study, on yellow fever vaccine responses in identical twins.

The sequence was obtained from a woman younger than 35 in good health. The rearrangement links TRBV12-3 or TRBV12-4 to TRBJ2-2; 9 nucleotides agree with TRBD2. What was sequenced was memory (CD45RO+) T cells sorted from blood. The CDR3 DNA sequence: TGTGCCAGCAGTTACTCAGCGGGGGGAACGAACACCGGGGAGCTGTTTTTT. Residues: CASSYSAGGTNTGELFF.